This T cell receptor (beta chain) was sequenced for a study of blood T cells in healthy people across ages. Then a second PCR, running roughly 7 to 11 cycles, was carried out with a sample-barcoded 5' primer and a J-beta primer mix. Tagging of each cDNA molecule was performed by a template-switch adaptor with 12 random nucleotides. TCRdb passed the 5' RACE reads through MiXCR, listing each CDR3 protein once. The table has under 700,000 distinct CDR3 sequences, around 24% seen once; the top ten hold roughly 9%. The V end was cut by 5 bases, the J end by 0 bases, with 14 bases between. Germline V gene sequence: CDR1 SQVTM, CDR2 ANQGSEA. The length of the CDR3 is 15 residues. This clonotype was seen a handful of times. This same sample was also part of a study on T cells of mothers and their children. Per that study: The study recruited a few healthy Caucasian mothers and their six children as donors. With unrelated pairs as the comparison, related mother-child pairs had a slightly higher overlap that was not significant.

V and J are TRBV29-1 and TRBJ1-3; a weak D match, TRBD1 (5 bases). This TCR was recovered from a boy aged 5-17 years in good health. Sequenced material: blood. CDR3 in amino acids: CSVQGRDSSGNTIYF. The CDR3 bases are TGCAGCGTTCAGGGACGGGATAGCTCTGGAAACACCATATATTTT.